Listed below are T cell receptor beta chains from one sample, sequenced in a study of cytomegalovirus exposure and HLA in healthy donors. Repertoires were generated with immunoSEQ multiplex PCR, while TCRdb's copy carries only in-frame clones and drops some. The sample contains about 160,000 clones, around three quarters of which appear only once. The sample consisted of PBMCs. These receptors all come from a woman aged 35 to 49 in good health and CMV-seronegative. Each CDR3 is given with its conserved first and last residue. The D gene is left open where the match is weak. A clone size is listed for some rows: how often the clone was seen (once, few, many), or a class if it is expanded.

NA TRBJ2-1 16 TRBV4-2 NA TGTGCCAGCAGCCTCGGAGGACAGAGCTCCTACAATGAGCAGTTCTTC CASSLGGQSSYNEQFF
TRBD1 TRBJ2-5 18 TRBV7-9 NA TGTTCCAGCAGCTTGGCGTTAGTGAGGGACAGGGGATTGGAGACCCAGTACTTC CSSSLALVRDRGLETQYF
TRBD1 TRBJ1-1 14 TRBV10-3 NA TGTGCCATCAGTGAAAGACAGGGAGGCACTGAAGCTTTCTTT CAISERQGGTEAFF
TRBD1 TRBJ2-7 14 TRBV28 NA TGTGCCAGCAGTTTATTAGGGGGACAGTACGAGCAGTACTTC CASSLLGGQYEQYF
TRBD2 TRBJ2-7 13 TRBV7-2 NA TGTGCCAGCAGCTTTAGCGGGGACTACGAGCAGTACTTC CASSFSGDYEQYF
NA TRBJ2-7 15 TRBV7-8 NA TGTGCCAGCAGCACCGGCAGGGATCACTCCTACGAGCAGTACTTC CASSTGRDHSYEQYF
TRBD2 TRBJ2-7 17 TRBV11-2 few TGTGCCAGCAGCTTAGAGCCTAGCGGGGGGGATCCCTACGAGCAGTACTTC CASSLEPSGGDPYEQYF
TRBD1 TRBJ2-3 15 TRBV5-1 NA TGCGCCAGCAGATTAGTCTACAGGGGGGAAGATACGCAGTATTTT CASRLVYRGEDTQYF
NA TRBJ1-2 14 TRBV11-2 NA TGTGCCAGCAGCTCTAGATTGACTAACTATGGCTACACCTTC CASSSRLTNYGYTF
NA TRBJ1-1 13 TRBV6-1 NA TGTGCCAGCACACTAACAGGGCATACTGAAGCTTTCTTT CASTLTGHTEAFF
TRBD1 TRBJ1-1 13 TRBV2 NA TGTGCCAGCAGTGGTCAGGGGGTTGGTGAAGCTTTCTTT CASSGQGVGEAFF
NA TRBJ1-6 16 TRBV7-9 NA TGTGCCAGCAGCACCGACGGGAAAGGGTTTGGATCACCCCTCCACTTT CASSTDGKGFGSPLHF
NA TRBJ2-1 14 TRBV29-1 NA TGCAGCGTTGCGGGGGGCCCGGTTTTGAATGAGCAGTTCTTC CSVAGGPVLNEQFF
NA TRBJ1-1 14 TRBV5-1 once TGCGCCAGCAGCTTTGGGGAGGGCCGCGGTGGAGCTTTCTTT CASSFGEGRGGAFF
NA TRBJ2-3 13 TRBV7-9 NA TGTGCCAGCGAACAGGTAGCCACAGATACGCAGTATTTT CASEQVATDTQYF
TRBD2 TRBJ2-7 16 TRBV5-4 NA TGTGCCAGCAGCACCTCCGGGACTAGCGACCATTACGAGCAGTACTTC CASSTSGTSDHYEQYF
NA TRBJ1-2 11 TRBV28 NA TGTGCCGCAGGGCGGACCTATGGCTACACCTTC CAAGRTYGYTF
NA TRBJ2-2 14 TRBV5-6 NA TGTGCCAGCAGCTTGGGCGGGGTAACCGGGGAGCTGTTTTTT CASSLGGVTGELFF
NA TRBJ1-6 19 TRBV11-2 few TGTGCCAGCAAGGCTACGAGTGGGGCAGGGATGGACTATAATTCACCCCTCCACTTT CASKATSGAGMDYNSPLHF
TRBD1 TRBJ1-2 15 TRBV7-9 NA TGTGCCAGCAGCATGTGGACAGACCCCAGGGGGGGCTACACCTTC CASSMWTDPRGGYTF
NA TRBJ2-1 15 TRBV5-1 NA TGCGCCAGCAGCTTGGAGTCGGGGTTGAGAGATGAGCAGTTCTTC CASSLESGLRDEQFF
TRBD1 TRBJ2-7 16 TRBV5-1 NA TGCGCCAGCAGCTCGGGCACAGGGGCCAAAAGTGACGAGCAGTACTTC CASSSGTGAKSDEQYF
NA TRBJ1-1 14 TRBV5-1 NA TGCGCCAGCAGCTTGGCCTTTGTCGGCACTGAAGCTTTCTTT CASSLAFVGTEAFF
NA TRBJ2-5 14 TRBV6-6 NA TGTGCCAGCAACTCGGTCAGGGTACAAGAGACCCAGTACTTC CASNSVRVQETQYF
NA TRBJ2-1 13 TRBV18 few TGTGCCAGCTCACCCTCAGGGGACGGTGAGCAGTTCTTC CASSPSGDGEQFF
NA TRBJ1-6 15 TRBV5-6 NA TGTGCCAGCAGCTACAGGGATTCCTATAATTCACCCCTCCACTTT CASSYRDSYNSPLHF
NA TRBJ2-1 13 TRBV14 NA TGTGCCAGCAGCCAAGATATCTACAATGAGCAGTTCTTC CASSQDIYNEQFF
TRBD1 TRBJ1-2 13 TRBV6-5 NA TGTGCCAGCAGTTACGGAAGGGGGCTTGGCTACACCTTC CASSYGRGLGYTF
NA TRBJ1-5 17 TRBV15 NA TGTGCCACCAGCAGAGAGCTCAGGGGTTTAGGCAATCAGCCCCAGCATTTT CATSRELRGLGNQPQHF
NA TRBJ1-2 14 TRBV9 NA TGTGCCAGCAGCGTAGTTACCCAAGTTCAGGGCTACACCTTC CASSVVTQVQGYTF
TRBD1 TRBJ1-1 17 TRBV27 NA TGTGCCAGCAGCCAACCGACAGGGGGGCCCCCCGACACTGAAGCTTTCTTT CASSQPTGGPPDTEAFF
TRBD1 TRBJ1-1 13 TRBV6-5 few TGTGCCAGCAGTACGCCCACAACCCGGGACAGGTCCTTT CASSTPTTRDRSF
NA TRBJ2-7 12 TRBV7-9 few TGTGCCAGCAGCTTAGGTCGGGGCGAGCAGTACTTC CASSLGRGEQYF
NA TRBJ1-6 17 TRBV7-2 NA TGTGCCAGCAGCTTCCCAGGCCGGGGACGGGAGAATTCACCCCTCCACTTT CASSFPGRGRENSPLHF
TRBD2 TRBJ2-1 14 TRBV5-4 NA TGTGCCAGCAGGCAAGGGCTAGCGGGGAATGAGCAGTTCTTC CASRQGLAGNEQFF
TRBD1 TRBJ1-4 19 TRBV15 NA TGTGCCACCAGCAACAGTACCTCCGGGACAGGGGGTAGGAGAGAAAAACTGTTTTTT CATSNSTSGTGGRREKLFF
TRBD1 TRBJ1-3 15 TRBV19 NA TGTGCCAGTAGTGCGACAGGGTTCTCTGGAAACACCATATATTTT CASSATGFSGNTIYF
TRBD1 TRBJ1-1 11 TRBV19 NA TGTGCCAGTAGTGACAGGGGCAAAGCTTTCTTT CASSDRGKAFF
TRBD1 TRBJ1-2 15 TRBV5-1 NA TGCGCCAGCAGCTTGGGACCGGGACAGGGGGTTGGCTACACCTTC CASSLGPGQGVGYTF
NA TRBJ2-2 18 TRBV9 NA TGTGCCAGCAGCGTAGGGGTGAAGACAGTCCGAATGTCCGGGGAGCTGTTTTTT CASSVGVKTVRMSGELFF
NA TRBJ2-1 15 TRBV5-1 NA TGCGCCAGCAGCTTGTTGGCGGGGAATTACAATGAGCAGTTCTTC CASSLLAGNYNEQFF
TRBD1 TRBJ1-3 16 TRBV7-9 few TGTGCCAGCAGTGCAGTCAGGGGGGCGCCCGGAAACACCATATATTTT CASSAVRGAPGNTIYF
TRBD1 TRBJ2-1 14 TRBV5-1 NA TGCGCCAGCAGCTTAAGGACAGGGTACAATGAGCAGTTCTTC CASSLRTGYNEQFF
TRBD2 TRBJ2-3 16 TRBV11-2 NA TGTGCCAGCAGCAAGCGGACTAGCGGGGGGGCCGATACGCAGTATTTT CASSKRTSGGADTQYF
TRBD1 TRBJ1-5 15 TRBV19 NA TGTGCCAGTAAGGGCCGCGACAGGGCCTATCAGCCCCAGCATTTT CASKGRDRAYQPQHF
TRBD1 TRBJ1-1 15 TRBV7-8 NA TGTGCCAGCCAGGACAGGGGTGCGATGAACACTGAAGCTTTCTTT CASQDRGAMNTEAFF
NA TRBJ2-2 15 TRBV9 NA TGTGCCAGCAGCCCTTGGACAGAGAACACCGGGGAGCTGTTTTTT CASSPWTENTGELFF
NA TRBJ2-1 17 TRBV27 NA TGTGCCAGCAGTCCGCATCTCCAGGGGTACTCCTACAATGAGCAGTTCTTC CASSPHLQGYSYNEQFF
NA TRBJ1-3 17 TRBV10-2 NA TGCGCTTCAGAAGGCAGGGAAGGCTGGCTCGGTGGAAACACCATATATTTT CASEGREGWLGGNTIYF
TRBD2 TRBJ2-3 14 TRBV10-2 NA TGCGCCAGCCCAGGTTTGGCGGGGGGTGATACGCAGTATTTT CASPGLAGGDTQYF
TRBD2 TRBJ2-3 14 TRBV5-4 NA TGTGCCAGCAGCCAGACTAGCGGGGGTGATACGCAGTATTTT CASSQTSGGDTQYF
TRBD2 TRBJ2-5 17 TRBV5-1 NA TGCGCCAGCAGCTCAAGTGGACTAGCGGGGGCCCAAGAGACCCAGTACTTC CASSSSGLAGAQETQYF
TRBD1 TRBJ2-2 15 TRBV29-1 NA TGCAGCGTTGAAGGACAGGGGGCGGTGACCGGGGAGCTGTTTTTT CSVEGQGAVTGELFF
TRBD1 TRBJ1-3 16 TRBV9 once TGTGCCAGCAGCGTAGACTCACAGGGGAGTAGAAACACCATATATTTT CASSVDSQGSRNTIYF
TRBD2 TRBJ2-5 13 TRBV19 NA TGTGCCAGTAGTGCTGGGGGGGAAGAGACCCAGTACTTC CASSAGGEETQYF
TRBD1 TRBJ1-6 17 TRBV7-2 NA TGTGCCAGCAGCAGACGGGACAGGCCACCATATAATTCACCCCTCCACTTT CASSRRDRPPYNSPLHF
TRBD1 TRBJ1-2 14 TRBV6-5 NA TGTGCCAGCAGTATACAGGGGGCAAACTATGGCTACACCTTC CASSIQGANYGYTF
TRBD1 TRBJ2-2 18 TRBV4-1 NA TGCGCCAGCAGCCATCCCTTGGTGGGACAGGGTGTCACCGGGGAGCTGTTTTTT CASSHPLVGQGVTGELFF
NA TRBJ2-7 15 TRBV19 NA TGTGCCAGTAGTGCGCTCCGCGGCAGCTCCTACGAGCAGTACTTC CASSALRGSSYEQYF